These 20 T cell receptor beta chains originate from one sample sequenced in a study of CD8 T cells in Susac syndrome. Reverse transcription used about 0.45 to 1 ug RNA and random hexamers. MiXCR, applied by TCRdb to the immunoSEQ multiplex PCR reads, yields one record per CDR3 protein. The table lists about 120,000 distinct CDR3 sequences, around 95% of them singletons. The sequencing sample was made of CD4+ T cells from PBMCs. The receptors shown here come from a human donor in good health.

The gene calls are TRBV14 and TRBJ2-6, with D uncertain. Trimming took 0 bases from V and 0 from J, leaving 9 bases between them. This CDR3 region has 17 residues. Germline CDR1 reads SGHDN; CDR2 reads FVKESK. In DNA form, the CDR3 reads TGTGCCAGCAGCCAAGATACTACCCTCTCTGGGGCCAACGTCCTGACTTTC. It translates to CASSQDTTLSGANVLTF.

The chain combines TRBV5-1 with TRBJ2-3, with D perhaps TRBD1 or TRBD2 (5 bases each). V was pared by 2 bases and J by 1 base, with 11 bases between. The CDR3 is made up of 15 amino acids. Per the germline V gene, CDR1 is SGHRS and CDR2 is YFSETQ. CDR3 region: CASSFTWDGTDTQYF. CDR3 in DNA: TGCGCCAGCAGCTTTACATGGGACGGCACAGATACGCAGTATTTT.

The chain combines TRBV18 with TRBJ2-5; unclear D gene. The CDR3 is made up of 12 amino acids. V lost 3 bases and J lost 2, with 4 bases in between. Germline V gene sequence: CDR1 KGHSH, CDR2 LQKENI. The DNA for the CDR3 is TGTGCCAGCTCACCGGGGCAAGAGACCCAGTACTTC. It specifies CASSPGQETQYF.

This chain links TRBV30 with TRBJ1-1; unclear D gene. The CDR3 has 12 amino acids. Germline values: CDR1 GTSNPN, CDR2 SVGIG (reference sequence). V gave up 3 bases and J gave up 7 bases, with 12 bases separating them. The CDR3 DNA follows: TGTGCCTGGAGATGGCAGACCTATGAAGCTTTCTTT. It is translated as CAWRWQTYEAFF.

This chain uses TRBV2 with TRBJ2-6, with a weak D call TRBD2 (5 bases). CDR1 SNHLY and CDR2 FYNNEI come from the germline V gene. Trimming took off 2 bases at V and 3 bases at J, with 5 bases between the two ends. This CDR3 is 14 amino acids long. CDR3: CASSERGGANVLTF. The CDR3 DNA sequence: TGTGCCAGCAGTGAACGGGGTGGGGCCAACGTCCTGACTTTC.

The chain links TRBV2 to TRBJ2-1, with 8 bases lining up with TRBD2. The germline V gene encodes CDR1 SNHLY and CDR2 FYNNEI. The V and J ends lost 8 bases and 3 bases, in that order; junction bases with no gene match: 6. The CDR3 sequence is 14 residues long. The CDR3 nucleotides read TGTGCCAGCGGAAGGCGGGAGGTCTACAATGAGCAGTTCTTC. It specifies CASGRREVYNEQFF. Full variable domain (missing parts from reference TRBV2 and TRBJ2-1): EPEVTQTPSHQVTQMGQEVILRCVPISNHLYFYWYRQILGQKVEFLVSFYNNEISEKSEIFDDQFSVERPDGSNFTLKIRSTKLEDSAMYFCASGRREVYNEQFFGPGTRLTVL.

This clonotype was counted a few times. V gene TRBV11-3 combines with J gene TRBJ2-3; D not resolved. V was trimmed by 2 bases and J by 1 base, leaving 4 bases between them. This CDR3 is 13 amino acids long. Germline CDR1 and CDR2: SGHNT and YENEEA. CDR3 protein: CASSLQGTDTQYF. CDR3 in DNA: TGTGCCAGCAGCTTACAGGGCACAGATACGCAGTATTTT.

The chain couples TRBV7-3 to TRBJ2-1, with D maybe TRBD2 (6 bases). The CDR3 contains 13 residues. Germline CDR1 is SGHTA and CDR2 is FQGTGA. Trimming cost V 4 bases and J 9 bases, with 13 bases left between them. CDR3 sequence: CASSSPSGVEQFF. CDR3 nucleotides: TGTGCCAGCAGCTCCCCATCGGGGGTTGAGCAGTTCTTC.

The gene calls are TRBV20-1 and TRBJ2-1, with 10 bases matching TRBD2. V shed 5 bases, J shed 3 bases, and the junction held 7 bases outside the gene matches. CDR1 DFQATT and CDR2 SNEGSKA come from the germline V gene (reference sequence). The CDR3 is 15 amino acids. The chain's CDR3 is CSAGSTSGLYNEQFF. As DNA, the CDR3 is TGCAGTGCTGGATCGACTAGCGGGCTCTACAATGAGCAGTTCTTC.

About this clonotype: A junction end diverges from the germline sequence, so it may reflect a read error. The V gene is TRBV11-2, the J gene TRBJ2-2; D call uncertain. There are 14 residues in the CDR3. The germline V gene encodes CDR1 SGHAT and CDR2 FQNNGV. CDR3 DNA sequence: TGTGCCAGCAGCCTAGAGGAGTGGACCGGGGAGCTGTTTTTT. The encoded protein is CASSLEEWTGELFF.

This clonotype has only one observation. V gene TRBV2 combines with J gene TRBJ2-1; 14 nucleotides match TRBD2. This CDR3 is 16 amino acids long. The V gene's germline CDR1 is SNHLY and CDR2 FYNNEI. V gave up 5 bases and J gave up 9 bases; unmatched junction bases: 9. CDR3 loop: CASSNLPGLAGVEQFF. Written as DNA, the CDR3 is TGTGCCAGCAGTAACTTACCGGGACTAGCGGGAGTTGAGCAGTTCTTC.

CDR3 sequence (DNA): TGCAGCGTCCCGGGACAGGGGATTCATGGAAACACCATATATTTT. It encodes CSVPGQGIHGNTIYF. The chain links TRBV29-1 to TRBJ1-3; 10 bases are a match to TRBD1. Trimming cost V 6 bases and J 3 bases; bases outside gene matches: 8. The CDR3 covers 15 residues. The germline V gene has CDR1 SQVTM and CDR2 ANQGSEA.

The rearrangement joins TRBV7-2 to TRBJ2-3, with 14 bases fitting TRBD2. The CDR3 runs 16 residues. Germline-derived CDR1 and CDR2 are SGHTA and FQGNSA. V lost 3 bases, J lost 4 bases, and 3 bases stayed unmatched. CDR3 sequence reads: CASSLGLAGDADTQYF. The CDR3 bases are TGTGCCAGCAGCTTGGGACTAGCGGGAGACGCAGATACGCAGTATTTT. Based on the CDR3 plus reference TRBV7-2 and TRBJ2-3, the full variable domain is GAGVSQSPSNKVTEKGKDVELRCDPISGHTALYWYRQSLGQGLEFLIYFQGNSAPDKSGLPSDRFSAERTGGSVSTLTIQRTQQEDSAVYLCASSLGLAGDADTQYFGPGTRLTVL.

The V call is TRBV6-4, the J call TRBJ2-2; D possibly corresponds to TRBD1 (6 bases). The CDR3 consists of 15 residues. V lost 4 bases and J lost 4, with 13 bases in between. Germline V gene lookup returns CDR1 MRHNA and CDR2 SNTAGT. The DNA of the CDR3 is TGTGCCAGCAGTGGTACAGGGCCGGGCACCGGGGAGCTGTTTTTT. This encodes CASSGTGPGTGELFF.

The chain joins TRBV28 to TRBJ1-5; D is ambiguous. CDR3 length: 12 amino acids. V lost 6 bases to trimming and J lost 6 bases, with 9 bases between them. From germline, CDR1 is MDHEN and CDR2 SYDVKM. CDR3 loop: CASRSRSQPQHF. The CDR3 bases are TGTGCCAGCAGGTCCCGGAGTCAGCCCCAGCATTTT.

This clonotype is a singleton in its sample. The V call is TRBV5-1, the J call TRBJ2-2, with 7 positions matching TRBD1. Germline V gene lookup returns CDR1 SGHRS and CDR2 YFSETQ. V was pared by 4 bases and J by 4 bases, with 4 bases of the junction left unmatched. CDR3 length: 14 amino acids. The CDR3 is CASSLDRATGELFF. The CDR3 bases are TGCGCCAGCAGCCTAGACAGGGCCACCGGGGAGCTGTTTTTT. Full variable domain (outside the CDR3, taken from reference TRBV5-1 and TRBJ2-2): KAGVTQTPRYLIKTRGQQVTLSCSPISGHRSVSWYQQTPGQGLQFLFEYFSETQRNKGNFPGRFSGRQFSNSRSEMNVSTLELGDSALYLCASSLDRATGELFFGEGSRLTVL.

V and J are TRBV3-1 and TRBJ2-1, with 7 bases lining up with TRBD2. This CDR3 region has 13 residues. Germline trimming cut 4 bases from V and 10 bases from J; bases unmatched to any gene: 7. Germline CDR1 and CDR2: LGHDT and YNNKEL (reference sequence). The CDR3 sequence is CASSPTIAGEQFF. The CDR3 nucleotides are TGTGCCAGCAGCCCAACCATAGCGGGCGAGCAGTTCTTC.

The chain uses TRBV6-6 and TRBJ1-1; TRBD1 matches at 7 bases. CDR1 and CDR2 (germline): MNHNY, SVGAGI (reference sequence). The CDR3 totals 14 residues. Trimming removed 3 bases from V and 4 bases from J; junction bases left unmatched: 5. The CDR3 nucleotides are TGTGCCAGCAGTTATACAGGGGTTGGCACTGAAGCTTTCTTT. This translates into CASSYTGVGTEAFF.

The CDR3 region is CASSAGTAYEQYF. CDR3 nucleotides: TGTGCCAGCAGTGCCGGGACAGCCTACGAGCAGTACTTC. V gene TRBV7-9 combines with J gene TRBJ2-7, with 7 nucleotides matching TRBD1. From germline, CDR1 is SEHNR and CDR2 FQNEAQ (reference sequence). The CDR3 spans 13 residues. V trimming: 6 bases; J trimming: 2 bases; junction bases outside the gene matches: 4. Supplemented by reference TRBV7-9 and TRBJ2-7, the full variable domain reads DTGVSQNPRHKITKRGQNVTFRCDPISEHNRLYWYRQTLGQGPEFLTYFQNEAQLEKSRLLSDRFSAERPKGSFSTLEIQRTEQGDSAMYLCASSAGTAYEQYFGPGTRLTVT.

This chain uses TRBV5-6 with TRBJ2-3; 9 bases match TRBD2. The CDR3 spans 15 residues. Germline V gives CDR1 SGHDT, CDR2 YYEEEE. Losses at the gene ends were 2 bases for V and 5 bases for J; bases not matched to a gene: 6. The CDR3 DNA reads TGTGCCAGCAGCTTTACTAGCGGGCTTGGAGATACGCAGTATTTT. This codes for CASSFTSGLGDTQYF. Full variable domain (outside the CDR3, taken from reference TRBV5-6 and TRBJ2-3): DAGVTQSPTHLIKTRGQQVTLRCSPKSGHDTVSWYQQALGQGPQFIFQYYEEEERQRGNFPDRFSGHQFPNYSSELNVNALLLGDSALYLCASSFTSGLGDTQYFGPGTRLTVL.